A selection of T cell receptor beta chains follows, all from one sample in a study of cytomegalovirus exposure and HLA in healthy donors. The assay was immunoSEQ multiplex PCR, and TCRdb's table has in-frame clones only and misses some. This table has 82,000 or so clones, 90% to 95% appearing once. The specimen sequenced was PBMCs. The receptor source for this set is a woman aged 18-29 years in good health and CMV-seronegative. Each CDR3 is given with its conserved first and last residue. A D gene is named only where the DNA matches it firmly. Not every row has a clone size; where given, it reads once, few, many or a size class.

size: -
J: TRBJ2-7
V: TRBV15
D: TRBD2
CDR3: CATSRSRDPGGGEQYF
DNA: TGTGCCACCAGCAGAAGCCGGGACCCCGGGGGAGGGGAGCAGTACTTC

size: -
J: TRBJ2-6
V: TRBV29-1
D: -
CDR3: CSVEDHSTPPGANVLTF
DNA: TGCAGCGTTGAAGATCATAGCACTCCCCCTGGGGCCAACGTCCTGACTTTC

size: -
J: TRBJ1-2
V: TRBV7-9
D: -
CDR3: CASSLVPQGGYTF
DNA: TGTGCCAGCAGCTTAGTCCCCCAGGGCGGCTACACCTTC

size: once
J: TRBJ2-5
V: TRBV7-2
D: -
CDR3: CASSLGGVKETQYF
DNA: TGTGCCAGCAGCTTAGGCGGGGTAAAAGAGACCCAGTACTTC

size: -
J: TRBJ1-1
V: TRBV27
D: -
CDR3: CASSFRGLTEAFF
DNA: TGTGCCAGCAGTTTCAGGGGTCTCACTGAAGCTTTCTTT

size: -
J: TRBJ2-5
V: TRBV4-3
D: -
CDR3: CASSQAGSLPQETQYF
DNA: TGCGCCAGCAGCCAAGCGGGGTCCTTGCCTCAAGAGACCCAGTACTTC

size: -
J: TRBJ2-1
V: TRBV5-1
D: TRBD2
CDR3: CASSLGLAGVSYNEQFF
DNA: TGCGCCAGCAGCCTGGGACTAGCGGGCGTCTCCTACAATGAGCAGTTCTTC

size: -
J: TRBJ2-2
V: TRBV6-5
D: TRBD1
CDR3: CASSYRSGGTGELFF
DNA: TGTGCCAGCAGTTACAGGTCAGGGGGCACCGGGGAGCTGTTTTTT

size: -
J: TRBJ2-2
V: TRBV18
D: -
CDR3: CASSPSGRGPHRDTGELFF
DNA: TGTGCCAGCTCACCATCGGGCAGGGGCCCCCATCGGGACACCGGGGAGCTGTTTTTT

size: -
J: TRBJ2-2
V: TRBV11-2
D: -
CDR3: CASSGGAGGELFF
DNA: TGTGCCAGCAGCGGGGGGGCCGGCGGGGAGCTGTTTTTT

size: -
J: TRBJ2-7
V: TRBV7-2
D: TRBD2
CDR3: CASSPPGGREQYF
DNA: TGTGCCAGCAGCCCCCCGGGGGGGAGGGAGCAGTACTTC

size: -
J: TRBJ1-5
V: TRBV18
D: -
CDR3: CASSEMGVGNQPQHF
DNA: TGTGCCAGCTCAGAGATGGGCGTTGGCAATCAGCCCCAGCATTTT

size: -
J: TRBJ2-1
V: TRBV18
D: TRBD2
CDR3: CASSVSSGSRDEQFF
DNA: TGTGCCAGCTCAGTGTCTAGCGGGTCTCGGGATGAGCAGTTCTTC

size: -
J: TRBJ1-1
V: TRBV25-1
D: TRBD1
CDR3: CASRGQGDTEAFF
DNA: TGTGCCAGCAGAGGACAGGGGGATACTGAAGCTTTCTTT

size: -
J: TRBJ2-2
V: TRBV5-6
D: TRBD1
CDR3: CASSLGQGASGELFF
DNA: TGTGCCAGCAGCTTGGGGCAGGGGGCCTCCGGGGAGCTGTTTTTT

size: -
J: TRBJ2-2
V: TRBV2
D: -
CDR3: CASRTTGTGELFF
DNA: TGTGCCAGCAGAACTACAGGCACCGGGGAGCTGTTTTTT

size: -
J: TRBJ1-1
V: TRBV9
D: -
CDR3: CASSGNGPRNTEAFF
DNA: TGTGCCAGCAGCGGGAATGGGCCGAGAAACACTGAAGCTTTCTTT

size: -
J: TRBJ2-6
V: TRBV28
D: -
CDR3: CASRPGLSSGANVLTF
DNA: TGTGCCAGCAGACCGGGACTGTCCTCTGGGGCCAACGTCCTGACTTTC

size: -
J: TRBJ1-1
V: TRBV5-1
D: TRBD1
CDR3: CASRTGGDGTEAFF
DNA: TGCGCCAGCAGGACAGGGGGTGACGGTACTGAAGCTTTCTTT

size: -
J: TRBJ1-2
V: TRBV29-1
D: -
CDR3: CSVERDTYGYTF
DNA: TGCAGCGTTGAAAGGGACACCTATGGCTACACCTTC

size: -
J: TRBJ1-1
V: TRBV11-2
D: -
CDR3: CASSLVTARGTEAFF
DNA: TGTGCCAGCAGCTTAGTGACAGCTCGAGGCACTGAAGCTTTCTTT

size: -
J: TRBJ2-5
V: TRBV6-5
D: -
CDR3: CASSQARAQYF
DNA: TGTGCCAGCAGTCAGGCCAGGGCCCAGTACTTC

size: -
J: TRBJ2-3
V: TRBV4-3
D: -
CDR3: CASSQAPRALDTQYF
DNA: TGCGCCAGCAGCCAAGCCCCCAGGGCCTTAGATACGCAGTATTTT

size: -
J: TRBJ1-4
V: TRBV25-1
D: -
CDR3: CASSESGEVDEKLFF
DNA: TGTGCCAGCAGTGAATCGGGGGAGGTCGATGAAAAACTGTTTTTT

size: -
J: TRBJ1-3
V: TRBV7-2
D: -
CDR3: CASSLATGLSGNTIYF
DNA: TGTGCCAGCAGCTTAGCTACAGGCCTCTCTGGAAACACCATATATTTT

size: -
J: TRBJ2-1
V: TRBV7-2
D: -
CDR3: CASSLVWLAGNEQFF
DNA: TGTGCCAGCAGCTTAGTGTGGCTAGCCGGCAATGAGCAGTTCTTC

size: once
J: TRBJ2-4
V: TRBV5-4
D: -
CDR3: CASSLRPEAGKNIQYF
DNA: TGTGCCAGCAGCTTGCGCCCGGAGGCGGGAAAAAACATTCAGTACTTC

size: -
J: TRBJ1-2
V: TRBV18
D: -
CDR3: CASSPNGYGYTF
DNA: TGTGCCAGCTCACCAAACGGCTATGGCTACACCTTC

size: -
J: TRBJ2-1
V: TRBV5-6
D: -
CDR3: CASSLEWTEGVDNEQFF
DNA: TGTGCCAGCAGCTTGGAATGGACGGAGGGAGTGGACAATGAGCAGTTCTTC

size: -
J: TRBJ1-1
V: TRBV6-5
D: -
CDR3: CASTRGRRSHTEAFF
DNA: TGTGCCAGCACCCGAGGACGGAGGTCGCACACTGAAGCTTTCTTT

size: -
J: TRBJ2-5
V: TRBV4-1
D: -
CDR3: CASSQEDTYQETQYF
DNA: TGCGCCAGCAGCCAAGAGGACACCTACCAAGAGACCCAGTACTTC

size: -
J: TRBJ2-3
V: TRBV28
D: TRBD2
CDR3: CASKPLLAGGEDTQYF
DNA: TGTGCCAGCAAACCGCTACTAGCGGGAGGGGAAGATACGCAGTATTTT

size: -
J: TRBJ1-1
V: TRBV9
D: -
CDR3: CASSVELVNTEAFF
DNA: TGTGCCAGCAGCGTAGAACTGGTGAACACTGAAGCTTTCTTT

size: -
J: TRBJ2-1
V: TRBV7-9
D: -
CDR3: CASSLWSNEQFF
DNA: TGTGCCAGCAGCTTGTGGAGCAATGAGCAGTTCTTC

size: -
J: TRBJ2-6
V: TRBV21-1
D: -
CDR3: CASSTRQAYYSGANVLTF
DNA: TGTGCCAGCAGCACCAGACAGGCCTACTACTCTGGGGCCAACGTCCTGACTTTC

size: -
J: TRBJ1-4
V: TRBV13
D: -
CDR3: CASSLTGIGEKLFF
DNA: TGTGCCAGCAGTCTAACGGGGATCGGAGAAAAACTGTTTTTT

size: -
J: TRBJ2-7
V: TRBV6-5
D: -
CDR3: CASQGGTYEQYF
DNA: TGTGCCAGCCAGGGGGGCACCTACGAGCAGTACTTC

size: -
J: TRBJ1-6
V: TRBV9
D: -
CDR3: CASSVGQGKGSPLHF
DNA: TGTGCCAGCAGCGTAGGTCAGGGGAAGGGGTCACCCCTCCACTTT

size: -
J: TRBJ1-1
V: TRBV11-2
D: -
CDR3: CASSSITRLEAFF
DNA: TGTGCCAGCAGCTCCATTACTCGCCTTGAAGCTTTCTTT

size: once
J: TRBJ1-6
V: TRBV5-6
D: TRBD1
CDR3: CASSPTGTDNSPLHF
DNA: TGTGCCAGCAGCCCCACCGGGACAGACAATTCACCCCTCCACTTT

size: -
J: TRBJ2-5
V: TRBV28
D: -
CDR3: CASNSGGRQETQYF
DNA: TGTGCCAGCAACTCCGGAGGTCGACAAGAGACCCAGTACTTC

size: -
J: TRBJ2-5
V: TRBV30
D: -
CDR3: CAWSVVGLLETQYF
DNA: TGTGCCTGGAGTGTAGTAGGACTCCTTGAGACCCAGTACTTC

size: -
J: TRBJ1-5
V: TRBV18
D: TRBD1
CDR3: CASSSDRVDQPQHF
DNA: TGTGCCAGCTCGTCTGACAGGGTGGATCAGCCCCAGCATTTT

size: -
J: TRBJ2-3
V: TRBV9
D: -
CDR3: CASKHPSTDTQYF
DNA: TGTGCCAGCAAGCATCCTAGCACAGATACGCAGTATTTT

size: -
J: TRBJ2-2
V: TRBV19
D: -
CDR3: CASSAGSMGNTGELFF
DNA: TGTGCCAGTAGTGCGGGTTCAATGGGGAACACCGGGGAGCTGTTTTTT

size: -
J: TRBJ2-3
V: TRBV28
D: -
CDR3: CASVRGTDTQYF
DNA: TGTGCCAGCGTGCGGGGCACAGATACGCAGTATTTT

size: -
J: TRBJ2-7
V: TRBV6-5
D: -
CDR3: CASSATASYEQYF
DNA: TGTGCCAGCAGTGCCACAGCATCCTACGAGCAGTACTTC

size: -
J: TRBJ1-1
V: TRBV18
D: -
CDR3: CASSPRQHTMNTEAFF
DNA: TGTGCCAGCTCACCACGACAGCATACTATGAACACTGAAGCTTTCTTT

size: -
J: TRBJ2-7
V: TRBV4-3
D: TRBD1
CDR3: CASSQESGDRGYEQYF
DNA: TGCGCCAGCAGCCAAGAGTCTGGTGACAGGGGGTACGAGCAGTACTTC

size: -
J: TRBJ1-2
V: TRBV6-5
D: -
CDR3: CASRRQEYGYTF
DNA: TGTGCCAGCAGGAGACAGGAATATGGCTACACCTTC

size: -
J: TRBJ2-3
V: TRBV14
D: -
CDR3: CASRRRGCEAVPDTQYF
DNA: TGTGCCAGCAGGAGACGGGGTTGTGAAGCGGTGCCAGATACGCAGTATTTT

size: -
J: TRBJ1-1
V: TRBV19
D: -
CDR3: CASSTHTANTEAFF
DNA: TGTGCCAGTAGTACCCACACCGCGAACACTGAAGCTTTCTTT

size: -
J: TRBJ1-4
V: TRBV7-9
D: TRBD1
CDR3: CASSLATGGIEKLFF
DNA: TGTGCCAGCAGCTTAGCTACAGGGGGAATTGAAAAACTGTTTTTT

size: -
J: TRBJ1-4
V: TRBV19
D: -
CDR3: CASSSPGQIYEKLFF
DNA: TGTGCCAGTAGTTCCCCGGGACAAATCTATGAAAAACTGTTTTTT

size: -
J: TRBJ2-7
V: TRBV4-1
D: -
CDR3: CASSQEAGYEQYF
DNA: TGCGCCAGCAGCCAAGAAGCTGGCTACGAGCAGTACTTC